The entry that follows covers one T cell receptor beta chain sequence. This record belongs to a study of blood T cell repertoires in COVID-19. The protocol was immunoSEQ multiplex PCR, while the TCRdb copy is restricted to in-frame clones and leaves out a portion. There are under 250,000 clones in the sample; around 90% occur only once, and about 6.5% lies in the top ten. The receptor comes from a man between 60 and 75 years old who had recovered from COVID-19. Sequencing input: peripheral blood.

CDR3 coding DNA: TGTGCCAGCAGCCAGGGGAGGCAGGGGAACACTGAAGCTTTCTTT. This codes for CASSQGRQGNTEAFF. The chain combines TRBV3-1 (or the pseudogene TRBV3-2) with TRBJ1-1, with D possibly TRBD1 on 5 matching bases. This CDR3 is built from 15 residues. Germline V gene lookup returns CDR1 LGHDT and CDR2 YNNKEL (reference sequence). V was pared by 3 bases and J by 1 base, with 12 bases between.